This TCR beta chain stems from a study of OX40 agonist ivuxolimab in advanced cancers. Notes on the study in general: Low clonal expansion, among the lowest seen, marked partial responders at 0.1-3.0 mg/kg.

Assay: immunoSEQ multiplex PCR; the TCRdb copy retains only in-frame clones and omits some. The sample has 70,000 or so clones, around 90% seen once. A remark on this clone: Its specificity is unknown.

The CDR3 consists of 13 residues. CDR1 and CDR2 from the germline V gene are LNHDA and SQIVND (reference sequence). The V end lost 5 bases, the J end lost 6 bases, and 14 bases lay between the germline ends. This TCR was sampled from an adult with an advanced solid tumor such as melanoma, head and neck, liver or kidney cancer. Sequences were derived from CD4+ or CD8+ T cells sorted from blood, sampled in a trial of the OX40 agonist ivuxolimab. V gene TRBV19 combines with J gene TRBJ2-7, with D possibly TRBD1 on 7 matching bases. CDR3 in amino acids: CASSESGGIEQYF. The CDR3 DNA reads TGTGCCAGTAGTGAGTCAGGGGGGATCGAGCAGTACTTC.